These T cell receptor beta chains were read from a single sample in a study of PD-L1 blockade in urothelial cancer. Generated by immunoSEQ multiplex PCR, the TCRdb table keeps only in-frame clones and is missing some. The sample lists under 50,000 clones, around 83% seen once, with 1.5% to 2% in the top ten. The specimen comprised PBMCs, sampled around atezolizumab (anti-PD-L1) treatment. The receptor set was obtained from a man aged 45-60 years with urothelial cancer. Both conserved end residues are part of each CDR3. The D gene is left open where the match is weak. Rows give clone size only sometimes, using once, few, many, or a class for an expanded clone.

>TRBJ1-1|TRBV6-5|.|.
TGTGCCAGCAGTTACGTATTCGGCGGGAGCACTGAAGCTTTCTTT
CASSYVFGGSTEAFF
>TRBJ2-3|TRBV9|.|TRBD2
TGTGCCAGCAGCGTAGGGACTAGCGGGAGGTTAGGGGATACGCAGTATTTT
CASSVGTSGRLGDTQYF
>TRBJ1-2|TRBV12-5|.|.
TGTGCTAGTGTACTGACAGTAGAATATCTCTATGGCTACACCTTC
CASVLTVEYLYGYTF
>TRBJ2-1|TRBV5-5|.|TRBD2
TGTGCCAGCAGGGCCCCGGGACTAAAGGATAACAATGAGCAGTTCTTC
CASRAPGLKDNNEQFF
>TRBJ1-2|TRBV9|.|TRBD1
TGTGCCAGCAGCTTTAGGACAGGGGGGAGGGCTGACTATGGCTACACCTTC
CASSFRTGGRADYGYTF
>TRBJ1-5|TRBV28|.|TRBD1
TGTGCCAGCAGTTCCCGACAGGGTAACAATCAGCCCCAGCATTTT
CASSSRQGNNQPQHF
>TRBJ2-1|TRBV7-2|.|TRBD2
TGTGCCAGCAGCTTGGGGACTAGCGGCAATGAGCAGTTCTTC
CASSLGTSGNEQFF
>TRBJ2-7|TRBV5-4|.|TRBD2
TGTGCCAGCAGCCGGACTAGCGGGACCCGTCGGCACGAGCAGTACTTC
CASSRTSGTRRHEQYF
>TRBJ1-2|TRBV10-3|once|.
TGTGCCATCTCGCGGGGCGTAGCTTCACTATACACCTTC
CAISRGVASLYTF
>TRBJ1-1|TRBV15|.|.
TGTGCCACCAGCAGAGATCAACTGGGCACCGGTCGCGCTGAAGCTTTCTTT
CATSRDQLGTGRAEAFF
>TRBJ1-1|TRBV19|.|.
TGTGCCAGTAGTATCCGGCAGGGGAGGGGCCGCTCGAACACTGAAGCTTTCTTT
CASSIRQGRGRSNTEAFF
>TRBJ1-5|TRBV6-6|.|.
TGTGCCAGCAGTTACGTGGAGGGAAGTCAGCCCCAGCATTTT
CASSYVEGSQPQHF
>TRBJ2-5|TRBV27|.|TRBD2
TGTGCCAGCAGTTTCTCAAACGGGAGGGCTTCGGAGACCCAGTACTTC
CASSFSNGRASETQYF
>TRBJ2-7|TRBV14|.|.
TGTGCCAGCAGCCATGACAGGTCGGTACGGGACTCCTACGAGCAGTACTTC
CASSHDRSVRDSYEQYF
>TRBJ1-4|TRBV19|.|.
TGTGCCAGTAGGAAGGGACTAGTTTTAGGTGAAAAACTGTTTTTT
CASRKGLVLGEKLFF
>TRBJ2-3|TRBV14|once|TRBD2
TGTGCCAGCAGCCAAGAAGGAGGACTAGCCTTGACAGATACGCAGTATTTT
CASSQEGGLALTDTQYF
>TRBJ1-5|TRBV10-3|.|.
TGTGCCATCAGTCCGGGCGTGGGGCCGATCGGATATAGCAATCAGCCCCAGCATTTT
CAISPGVGPIGYSNQPQHF
>TRBJ1-2|TRBV28|few|TRBD1
TGTGCCAGCATACGGGACAGCTTTAACTATGGCTACACCTTC
CASIRDSFNYGYTF
>TRBJ2-3|TRBV5-1|.|.
TGCGCCAGCAGCTTGGCCCCAGGAGGGGATACGCAGTATTTT
CASSLAPGGDTQYF
>TRBJ2-5|TRBV7-6|few|.
TGTGCCAGCACTCTGGGGGGGGCAGAGACCCAGTACTTC
CASTLGGAETQYF
>TRBJ2-3|TRBV28|.|TRBD1
TGTGCCAGCACCGGGACAGGGGCCACAGATACGCAGTATTTT
CASTGTGATDTQYF
>TRBJ2-7|TRBV29-1|.|.
TGCAGCGTTGAAGATCAGGCCGCATACGAGCAGTACTTC
CSVEDQAAYEQYF
>TRBJ1-2|TRBV5-4|.|TRBD1
TGTGCCACCGAGATACAGGGGCAGAACGGCTACACCTTC
CATEIQGQNGYTF
>TRBJ2-6|TRBV19|.|.
TGTGCCACCCAGCCACGGGTATTTGTATCTGGGGCCAACGTCCTGACTTTC
CATQPRVFVSGANVLTF
>TRBJ1-5|TRBV10-2|.|TRBD1
TGCGCCAGCAGTGAAGGACAGGGCCTCCTCAATCAGCCCCAGCATTTT
CASSEGQGLLNQPQHF
>TRBJ2-3|TRBV11-2|.|TRBD2
TGTGCCAGCAGCTTAGTGCTAGCGGGGACTCGCACAGATACGCAGTATTTT
CASSLVLAGTRTDTQYF
>TRBJ1-1|TRBV10-2|.|.
TGCGCCAGCCTGGCGGTGAACACTGAAGCTTTCTTT
CASLAVNTEAFF
>TRBJ2-3|TRBV5-1|.|.
TGCGCCAGCAGGGTGGGGAGCCCCACAGATACGCAGTATTTT
CASRVGSPTDTQYF
>TRBJ1-1|TRBV10-3|.|TRBD1
TGTGCCATACACCCGGGGGCGGACAGGGGGAGGACTGAAGCTTTCTTT
CAIHPGADRGRTEAFF
>TRBJ1-1|TRBV19|.|.
TGTGCCAGTAGTACACGGACAGCCTATGAAGCTTTCTTT
CASSTRTAYEAFF
>TRBJ2-5|TRBV7-2|.|.
TGTGCCAGCAGCCTCAGTGGACAGCTAATACAAGAGACCCAGTACTTC
CASSLSGQLIQETQYF
>TRBJ1-1|TRBV6-1|.|.
TGTGCCAGCAGTGAAGGGGGGGTAGGGGAAGCTTTCTTT
CASSEGGVGEAFF
>TRBJ1-5|TRBV7-8|.|.
TGTGCCAGCAGCCCACGGACAGTCCCAGGGCCCCAGCATTTT
CASSPRTVPGPQHF
>TRBJ1-1|TRBV18|few|.
TGTGCCAGCTCACCACTCCAGGGTGAAGCTTTCTTT
CASSPLQGEAFF
>TRBJ2-5|TRBV7-2|.|TRBD2
TGTGCCAGCAGCCCCCCCAGGACTAGCGGGGAGACCCAGTACTTC
CASSPPRTSGETQYF
>TRBJ2-5|TRBV11-2|.|.
TGTGCCAGCAGCTCACGGAGCGGGCAAGAGACCCAGTACTTC
CASSSRSGQETQYF
>TRBJ2-1|TRBV7-8|.|.
TGTGCCAGCAGCTTAGACGGGGCCTACAATGAGCAGTTCTTC
CASSLDGAYNEQFF
>TRBJ2-2|TRBV10-3|.|TRBD2
TGTGCCATCAGTCCCGGGACTAGGGGAACCGGGGAGCTGTTTTTT
CAISPGTRGTGELFF
>TRBJ1-1|TRBV2|.|TRBD1
TGTGCCAGCAGGCGGACAGGGGGCGTTTGGGAGAACACTGAAGCTTTCTTT
CASRRTGGVWENTEAFF
>TRBJ2-2|TRBV9|.|TRBD1
TGTGCCAGCAGCCCCCGGACAGGGCCCACCGGGGAGCTGTTTTTT
CASSPRTGPTGELFF
>TRBJ1-3|TRBV29-1|.|.
TGCAGCGCTGCGGCGGCGGCACGAGGAAACACCATATATTTT
CSAAAAARGNTIYF